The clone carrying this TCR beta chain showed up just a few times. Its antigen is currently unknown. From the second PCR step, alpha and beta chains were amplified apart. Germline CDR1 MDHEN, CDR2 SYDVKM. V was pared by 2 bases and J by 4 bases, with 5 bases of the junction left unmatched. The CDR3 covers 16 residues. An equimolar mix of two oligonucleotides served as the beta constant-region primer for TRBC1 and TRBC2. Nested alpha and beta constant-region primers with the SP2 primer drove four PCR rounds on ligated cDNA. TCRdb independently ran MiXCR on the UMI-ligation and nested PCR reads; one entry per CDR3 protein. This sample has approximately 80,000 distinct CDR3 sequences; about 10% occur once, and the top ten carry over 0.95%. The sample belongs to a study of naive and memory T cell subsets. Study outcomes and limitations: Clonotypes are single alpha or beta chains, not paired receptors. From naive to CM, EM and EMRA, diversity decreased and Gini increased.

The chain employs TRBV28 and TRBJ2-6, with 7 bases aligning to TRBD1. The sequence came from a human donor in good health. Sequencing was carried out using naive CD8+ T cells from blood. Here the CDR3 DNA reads TGTGCCAGCAGTTTACTAGGGGGCGCCGGGGCCAACGTCCTGACTTTC. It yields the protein CASSLLGGAGANVLTF. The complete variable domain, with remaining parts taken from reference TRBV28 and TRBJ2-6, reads DVKVTQSSRYLVKRTGEKVFLECVQDMDHENMFWYRQDPGLGLRLIYFSYDVKMKEKGDIPEGYSVSREKKERFSLILESASTNQTSMYLCASSLLGGAGANVLTFGAGSRLTVL.